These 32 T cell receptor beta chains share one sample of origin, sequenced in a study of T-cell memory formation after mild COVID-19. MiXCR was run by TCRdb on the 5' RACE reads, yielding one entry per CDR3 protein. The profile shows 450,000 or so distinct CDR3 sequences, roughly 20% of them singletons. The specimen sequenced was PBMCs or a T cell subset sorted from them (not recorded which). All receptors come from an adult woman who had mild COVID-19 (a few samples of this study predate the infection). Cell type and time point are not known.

This chain's CDR3 is CAWSDSGRAINEQFF. CDR3 DNA sequence: TGTGCCTGGAGCGATAGCGGGAGGGCCATCAATGAGCAGTTCTTC. The V call is TRBV30, the J call TRBJ2-1; 11 positions agree with TRBD2. The CDR3 length is 15 residues. The V gene end was trimmed by 3 bases and the J gene end by 6 bases; junction bases not matched to a gene: 7. Germline CDR1 reads GTSNPN; CDR2 reads SVGIG (reference sequence).

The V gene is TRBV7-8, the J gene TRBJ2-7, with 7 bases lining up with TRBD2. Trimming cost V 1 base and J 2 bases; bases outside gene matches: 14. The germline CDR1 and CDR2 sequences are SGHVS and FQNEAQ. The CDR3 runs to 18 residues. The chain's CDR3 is CASSLEVVWEGTTYEQYF. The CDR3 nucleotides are TGTGCCAGCAGCTTAGAGGTCGTATGGGAGGGGACGACCTACGAGCAGTACTTC.

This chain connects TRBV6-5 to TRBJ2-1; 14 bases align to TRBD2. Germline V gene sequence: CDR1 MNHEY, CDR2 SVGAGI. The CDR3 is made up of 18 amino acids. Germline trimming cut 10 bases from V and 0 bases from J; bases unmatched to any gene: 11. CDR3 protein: CATTGTSGGYRSYNEQFF. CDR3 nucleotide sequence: TGTGCCACCACCGGGACTAGCGGGGGATACCGCTCCTACAATGAGCAGTTCTTC.

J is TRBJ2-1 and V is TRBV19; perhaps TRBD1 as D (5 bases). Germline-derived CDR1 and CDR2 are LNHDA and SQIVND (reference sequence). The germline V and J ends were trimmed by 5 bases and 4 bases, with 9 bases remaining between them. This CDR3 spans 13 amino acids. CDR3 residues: CASSGRGYNEQFF. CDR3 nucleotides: TGTGCCAGTAGTGGTAGGGGTTACAATGAGCAGTTCTTC.

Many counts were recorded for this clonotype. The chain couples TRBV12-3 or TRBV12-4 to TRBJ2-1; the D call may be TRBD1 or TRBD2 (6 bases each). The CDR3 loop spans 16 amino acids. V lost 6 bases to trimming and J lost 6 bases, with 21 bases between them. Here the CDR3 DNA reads TGTGCCAGCAGCCCCCGGACGTCCAGGGGAGGCAATGAGCAGTTCTTC. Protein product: CASSPRTSRGGNEQFF.

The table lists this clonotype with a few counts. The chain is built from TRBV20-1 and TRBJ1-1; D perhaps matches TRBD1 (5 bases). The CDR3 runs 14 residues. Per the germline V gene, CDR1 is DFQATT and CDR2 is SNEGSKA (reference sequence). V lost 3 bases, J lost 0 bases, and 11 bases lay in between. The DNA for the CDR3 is TGCAGTGCTAGTTTCAGGGCCATGAACACTGAAGCTTTCTTT. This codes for CSASFRAMNTEAFF.

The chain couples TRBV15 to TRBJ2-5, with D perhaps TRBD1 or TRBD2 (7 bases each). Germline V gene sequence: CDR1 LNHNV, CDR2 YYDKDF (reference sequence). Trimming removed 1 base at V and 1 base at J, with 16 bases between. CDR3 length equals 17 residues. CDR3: CATSRVRGRGTQETQYF. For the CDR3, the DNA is TGTGCCACCAGCAGAGTAAGGGGGCGGGGGACCCAAGAGACCCAGTACTTC. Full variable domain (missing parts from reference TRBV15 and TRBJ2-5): DAMVIQNPRYQVTQFGKPVTLSCSQTLNHNVMYWYQQKSSQAPKLLFHYYDKDFNNEADTPDNFQSRRPNTSFCFLDIRSPGLGDTAMYLCATSRVRGRGTQETQYFGPGTRLLVL.

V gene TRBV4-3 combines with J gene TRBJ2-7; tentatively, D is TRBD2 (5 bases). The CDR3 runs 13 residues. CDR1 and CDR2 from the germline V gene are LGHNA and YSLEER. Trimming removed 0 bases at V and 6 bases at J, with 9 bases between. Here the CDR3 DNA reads TGCGCCAGCAGCCAAGATAGACTAACCGAGCAGTACTTC. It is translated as CASSQDRLTEQYF.

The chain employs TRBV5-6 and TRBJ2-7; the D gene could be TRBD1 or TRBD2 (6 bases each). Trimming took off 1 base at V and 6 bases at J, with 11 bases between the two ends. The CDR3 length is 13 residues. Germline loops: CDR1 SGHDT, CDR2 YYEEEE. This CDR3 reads CASSLSGAGEQYF. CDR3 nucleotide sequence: TGTGCCAGCAGCTTGTCGGGGGCCGGCGAGCAGTACTTC.

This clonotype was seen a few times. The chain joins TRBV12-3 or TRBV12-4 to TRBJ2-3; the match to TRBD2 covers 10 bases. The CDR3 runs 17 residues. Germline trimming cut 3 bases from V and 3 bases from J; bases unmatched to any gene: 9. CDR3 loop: CASSFASGGPRTDTQYF. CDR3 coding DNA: TGTGCCAGCAGTTTCGCTAGCGGGGGCCCCCGGACAGATACGCAGTATTTT.

The CDR3 DNA sequence: TGTGCCAGCAGTTTTCTGCAGGGTATGACCTACGAGCAGTACTTC. This encodes CASSFLQGMTYEQYF. The chain employs TRBV12-3 or TRBV12-4 and TRBJ2-7, with D possibly TRBD1 on 5 matching bases. Trimming left V 3 bases short and J 2 bases short, with 14 bases between. CDR3 length equals 15 residues.

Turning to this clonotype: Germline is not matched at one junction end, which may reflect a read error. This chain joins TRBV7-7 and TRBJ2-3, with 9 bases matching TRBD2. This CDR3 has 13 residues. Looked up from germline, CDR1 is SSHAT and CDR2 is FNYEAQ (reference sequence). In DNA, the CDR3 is TGTGCTAGCAGCCCCGAGACTAGCGGTTCGCAGTATTTT. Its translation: CASSPETSGSQYF.

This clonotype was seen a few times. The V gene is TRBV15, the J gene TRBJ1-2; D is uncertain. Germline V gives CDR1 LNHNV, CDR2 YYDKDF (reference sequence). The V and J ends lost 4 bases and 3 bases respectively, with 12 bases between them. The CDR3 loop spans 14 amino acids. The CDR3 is CATSKVPSDYGYTF. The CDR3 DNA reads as TGTGCCACCAGCAAAGTGCCTAGTGACTATGGCTACACCTTC. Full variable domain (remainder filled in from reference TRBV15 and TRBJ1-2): DAMVIQNPRYQVTQFGKPVTLSCSQTLNHNVMYWYQQKSSQAPKLLFHYYDKDFNNEADTPDNFQSRRPNTSFCFLDIRSPGLGDTAMYLCATSKVPSDYGYTFGSGTRLTVV.

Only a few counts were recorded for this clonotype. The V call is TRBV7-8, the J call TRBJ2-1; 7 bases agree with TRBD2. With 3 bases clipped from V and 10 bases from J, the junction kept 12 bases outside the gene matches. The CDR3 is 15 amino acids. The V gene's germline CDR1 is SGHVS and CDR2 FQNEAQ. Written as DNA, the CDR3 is TGTGCCAGCAGCTTGAGAGAGGGAGGGCAAGGAGAGCAGTTCTTC. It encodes CASSLREGGQGEQFF.

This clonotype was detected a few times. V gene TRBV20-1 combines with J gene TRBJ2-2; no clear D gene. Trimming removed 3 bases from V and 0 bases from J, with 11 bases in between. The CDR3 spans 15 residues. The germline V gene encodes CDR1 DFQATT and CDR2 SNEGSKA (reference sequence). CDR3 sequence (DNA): TGCAGTGCTAGCCCGGTCAGCGCGAACACCGGGGAGCTGTTTTTT. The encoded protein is CSASPVSANTGELFF.

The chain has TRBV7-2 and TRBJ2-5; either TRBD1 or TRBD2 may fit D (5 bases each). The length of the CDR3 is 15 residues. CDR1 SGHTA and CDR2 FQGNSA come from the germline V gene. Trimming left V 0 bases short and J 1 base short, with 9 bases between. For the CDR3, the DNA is TGTGCCAGCAGCTTAGCGGGGACCCGCCAAGAGACCCAGTACTTC. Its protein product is CASSLAGTRQETQYF. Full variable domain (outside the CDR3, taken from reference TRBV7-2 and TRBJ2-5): GAGVSQSPSNKVTEKGKDVELRCDPISGHTALYWYRQSLGQGLEFLIYFQGNSAPDKSGLPSDRFSAERTGGSVSTLTIQRTQQEDSAVYLCASSLAGTRQETQYFGPGTRLLVL.

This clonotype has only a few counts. Written as DNA, the CDR3 is TGCAGTGCTAGGGAGGGCAGGGGGCGAAGTGAAGCTTTCTTT. As protein: CSAREGRGRSEAFF. The rearrangement links TRBV20-1 to TRBJ1-1; 8 bases fit TRBD1. V shed 3 bases, J shed 7 bases, and the junction held 10 bases outside the gene matches. The CDR3 runs to 14 residues. Germline values: CDR1 DFQATT, CDR2 SNEGSKA (reference sequence).

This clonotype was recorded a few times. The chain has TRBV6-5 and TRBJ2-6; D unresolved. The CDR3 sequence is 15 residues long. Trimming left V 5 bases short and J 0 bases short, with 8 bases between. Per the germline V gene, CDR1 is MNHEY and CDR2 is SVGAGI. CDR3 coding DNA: TGTGCCAGCAGTACCTACAGCTCTGGGGCCAACGTCCTGACTTTC. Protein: CASSTYSSGANVLTF.

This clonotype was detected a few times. Written as DNA, the CDR3 is TGCAGTGCCCGAAGCAGGGAAACTAGGACACCCCTCCACTTT. Translation gives CSARSRETRTPLHF. The gene calls are TRBV20-1 and TRBJ1-6; maybe TRBD1 (5 bases). CDR3 length: 14 amino acids. The V and J ends lost 6 bases and 11 bases respectively, with 20 bases between them. The germline CDR1 and CDR2 sequences are DFQATT and SNEGSKA (reference sequence).

In DNA, the CDR3 is TGCAGTGCTAGGGCCAGGACTAGCGGGGACTACGAGCAGTACTTC. This translates into CSARARTSGDYEQYF. The V call is TRBV20-1, the J call TRBJ2-7; TRBD2 matches 12 bases. CDR3 length equals 15 residues. Germline trimming cut 3 bases from V and 3 bases from J; bases unmatched to any gene: 6. Looked up from germline, CDR1 is DFQATT and CDR2 is SNEGSKA (reference sequence).

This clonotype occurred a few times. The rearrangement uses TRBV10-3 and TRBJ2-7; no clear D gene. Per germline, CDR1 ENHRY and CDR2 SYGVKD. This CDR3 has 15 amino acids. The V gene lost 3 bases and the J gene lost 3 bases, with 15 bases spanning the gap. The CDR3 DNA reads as TGTGCCATCAGTGACTCATCGGACGGTAACTACGAGCAGTACTTC. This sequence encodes CAISDSSDGNYEQYF.

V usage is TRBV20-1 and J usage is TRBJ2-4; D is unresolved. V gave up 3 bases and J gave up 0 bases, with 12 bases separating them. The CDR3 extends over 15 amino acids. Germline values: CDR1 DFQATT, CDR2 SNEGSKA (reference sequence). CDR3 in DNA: TGCAGTGCTAGTGGGCAGCAAATAGCCAAAAACATTCAGTACTTC. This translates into CSASGQQIAKNIQYF.

The CDR3 protein is CASSSGAGYGYTF. As DNA, the CDR3 is TGTGCCAGCAGTTCCGGGGCCGGCTATGGCTACACCTTC. The chain recombines TRBV3-1 with TRBJ1-2; D possibly corresponds to TRBD1 (5 bases). This CDR3 is built from 13 residues. The germline V gene encodes CDR1 LGHDT and CDR2 YNNKEL (reference sequence). Trimming stripped 6 bases from V and 4 bases from J, with 12 bases between.

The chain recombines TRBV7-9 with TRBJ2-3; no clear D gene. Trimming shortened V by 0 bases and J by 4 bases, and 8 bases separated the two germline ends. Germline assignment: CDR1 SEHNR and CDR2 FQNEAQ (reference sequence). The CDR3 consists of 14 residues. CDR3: CASSLASAADTQYF. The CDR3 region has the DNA TGTGCCAGCAGCTTAGCGTCGGCTGCAGATACGCAGTATTTT.

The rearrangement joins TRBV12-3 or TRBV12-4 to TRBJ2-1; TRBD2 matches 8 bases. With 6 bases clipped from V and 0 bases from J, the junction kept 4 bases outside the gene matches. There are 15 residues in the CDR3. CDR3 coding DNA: TGTGCCAGCAGACAAAGCGGGAGCTCCTACAATGAGCAGTTCTTC. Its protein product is CASRQSGSSYNEQFF.

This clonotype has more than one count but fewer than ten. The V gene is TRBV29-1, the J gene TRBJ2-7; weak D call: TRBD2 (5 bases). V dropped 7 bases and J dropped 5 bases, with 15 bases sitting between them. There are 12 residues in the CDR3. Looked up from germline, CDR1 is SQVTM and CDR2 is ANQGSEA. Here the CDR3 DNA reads TGCAGCGGTGGATCTCACGGGAACGAGCAGTACTTC. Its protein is CSGGSHGNEQYF.

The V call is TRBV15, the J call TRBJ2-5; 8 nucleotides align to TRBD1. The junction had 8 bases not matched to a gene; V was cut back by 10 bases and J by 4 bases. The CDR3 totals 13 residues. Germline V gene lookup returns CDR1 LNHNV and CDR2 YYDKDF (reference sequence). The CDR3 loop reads CASRPTGAETQYF. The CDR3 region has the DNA TGTGCCAGCCGCCCGACAGGGGCAGAGACCCAGTACTTC.

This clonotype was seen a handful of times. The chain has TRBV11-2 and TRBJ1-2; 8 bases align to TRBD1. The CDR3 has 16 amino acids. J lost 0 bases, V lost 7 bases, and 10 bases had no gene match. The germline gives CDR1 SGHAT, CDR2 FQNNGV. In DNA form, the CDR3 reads TGTGCCAGCATTCCGGACAGGGAGGTGGCTAACTATGGCTACACCTTC. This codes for CASIPDREVANYGYTF.

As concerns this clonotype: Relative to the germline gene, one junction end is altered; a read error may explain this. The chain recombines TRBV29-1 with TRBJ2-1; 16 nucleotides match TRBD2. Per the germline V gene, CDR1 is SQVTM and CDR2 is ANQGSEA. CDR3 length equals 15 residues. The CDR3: CSVEAGTSGRAGQFF. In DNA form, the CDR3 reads TGCAGCGTCGAAGCCGGGACTAGCGGGAGGGCGGGGCAGTTCTTC.

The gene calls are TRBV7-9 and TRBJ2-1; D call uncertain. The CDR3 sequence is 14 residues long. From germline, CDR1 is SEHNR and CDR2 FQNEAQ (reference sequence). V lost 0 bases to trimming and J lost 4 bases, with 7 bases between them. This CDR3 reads CASSLADGYNEQFF. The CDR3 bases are TGTGCCAGCAGCTTAGCCGACGGTTACAATGAGCAGTTCTTC.

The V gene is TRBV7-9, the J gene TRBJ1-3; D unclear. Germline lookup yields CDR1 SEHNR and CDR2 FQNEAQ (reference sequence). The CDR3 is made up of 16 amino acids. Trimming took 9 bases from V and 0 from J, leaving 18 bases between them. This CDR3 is CASGPPGLYSGNTIYF. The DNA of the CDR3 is TGTGCCAGTGGACCGCCGGGTCTCTACTCTGGAAACACCATATATTTT.

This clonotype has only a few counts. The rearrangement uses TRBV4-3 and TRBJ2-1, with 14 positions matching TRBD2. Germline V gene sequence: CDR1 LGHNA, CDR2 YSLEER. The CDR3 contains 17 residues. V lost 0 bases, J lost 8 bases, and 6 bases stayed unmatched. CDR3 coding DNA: TGCGCCAGCAGCCAAGACGGGACTAGCGGGAGTGCACATGAGCAGTTCTTC. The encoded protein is CASSQDGTSGSAHEQFF.